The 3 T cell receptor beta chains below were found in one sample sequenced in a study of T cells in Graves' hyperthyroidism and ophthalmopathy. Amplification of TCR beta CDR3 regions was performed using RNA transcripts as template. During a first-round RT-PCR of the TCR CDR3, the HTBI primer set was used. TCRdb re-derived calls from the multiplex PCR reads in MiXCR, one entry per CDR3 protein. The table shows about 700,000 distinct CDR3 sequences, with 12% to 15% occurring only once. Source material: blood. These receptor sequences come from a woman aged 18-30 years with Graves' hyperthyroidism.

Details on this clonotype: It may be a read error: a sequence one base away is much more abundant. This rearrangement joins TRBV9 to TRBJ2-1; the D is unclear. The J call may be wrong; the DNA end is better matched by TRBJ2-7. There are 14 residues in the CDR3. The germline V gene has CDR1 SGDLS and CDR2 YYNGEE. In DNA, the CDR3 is TGTGCCAGCAGCGTAGACGGGTCCCCGAATGAGCAGTACTTC. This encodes CASSVDGSPNEQYF.

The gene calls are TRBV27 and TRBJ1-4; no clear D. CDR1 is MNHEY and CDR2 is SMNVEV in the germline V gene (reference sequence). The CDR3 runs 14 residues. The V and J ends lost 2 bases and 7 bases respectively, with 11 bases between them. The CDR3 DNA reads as TGTGCCAGCAGTTTAATTTCCAAACCTGAAAAACTGTTTTTT. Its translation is CASSLISKPEKLFF.

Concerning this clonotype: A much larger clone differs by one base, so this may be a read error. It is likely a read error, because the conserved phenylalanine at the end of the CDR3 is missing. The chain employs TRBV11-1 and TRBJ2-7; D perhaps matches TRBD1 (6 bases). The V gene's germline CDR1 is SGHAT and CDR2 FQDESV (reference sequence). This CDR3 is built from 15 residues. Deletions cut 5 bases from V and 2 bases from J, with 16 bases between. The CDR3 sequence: CASSLMTGTPYEQYL. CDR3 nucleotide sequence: TGTGCCAGCAGCCTGATGACAGGTACCCCCTACGAGCAGTACCTC.